A selection of T cell receptor beta chains follows, all from one sample in a study of blood T cell repertoires in COVID-19. The assay was immunoSEQ multiplex PCR, and TCRdb's table has in-frame clones only and misses some. The sample shows more than 400,000 clones, 70% to 90% of them seen only once. Material for sequencing was peripheral blood. The receptors derive from a human donor in a cohort sampled during active COVID-19. CDR3s leave out the opening cysteine and the closing phenylalanine or tryptophan. Each record gives: clone size, CDR3 length, V gene, J gene, CDR3 protein. Size is stated for part of the rows, as once, few or many counts, or as a class when the clone is expanded.

>NA|11|TRBV28|TRBJ2-3
ASSSSGADTQY
>NA|16|TRBV5-1|TRBJ2-2
ASSLVSSGRDFTGELF
>NA|12|TRBV5-1|TRBJ2-7
ASSAGLAGDEQY
>few|11|TRBV7-9|TRBJ2-7
ASSLRAGSEQY
>NA|9|TRBV29-1|TRBJ1-4
SGGTVEKLF
>NA|12|TRBV5-6|TRBJ2-2
ASSLGANTGELF
>NA|12|TRBV10-3|TRBJ2-1
ASQTGTGYYEQF
>NA|14|TRBV27|TRBJ2-3
ASSSGTSRGGDTQY
>NA|13|TRBV19|TRBJ2-5
ASSNTGGVSETQY
>NA|14|TRBV11-2|TRBJ2-2
ASIPGTSVYTGELF
>NA|11|TRBV7-9|TRBJ1-1
ASSLDPGTEAF
>NA|13|TRBV27|TRBJ2-7
ASSPSDGRRNEQY
>NA|13|TRBV9|TRBJ2-1
ASNFGGAPYNEQF
>few|13|TRBV3-1/TRBV3-2|TRBJ1-6
ASSQFGGRNSPLH
>NA|12|TRBV19|TRBJ2-3
ASSGRAHTDTQY
>NA|9|TRBV30|TRBJ2-7
ASGREYEQY
>NA|15|TRBV6-1|TRBJ1-4
ASSDTTLGQDNEKLF
>NA|14|TRBV2|TRBJ2-3
ASRVDRAEGTDTQY
>once|13|TRBV27|TRBJ1-1
ASSFRSPRETEAF
>NA|13|TRBV5-4|TRBJ2-1
ASSPDRGSYNEQF
>NA|10|TRBV28|TRBJ1-2
ASYRGSNGYT
>NA|12|TRBV7-8|TRBJ2-2
ASRTSENTGELF
>once|11|TRBV3-1/TRBV3-2|TRBJ1-1
ASSQGDRTEAF
>NA|12|TRBV5-1|TRBJ2-1
ASSSDRDYNEQF
>NA|13|TRBV9|TRBJ2-4
ASSAETGGWNIQY
>NA|12|TRBV27|TRBJ1-1
ASSLAGANTEAF
>NA|14|TRBV28|TRBJ2-3
ASSLTSGGVLDTQY
>once|11|TRBV15|TRBJ1-2
ATSRDLNYGYT
>NA|13|TRBV6-1|TRBJ2-7
ASSEFDRSSYEQY
>NA|11|TRBV6-5|TRBJ1-2
ASSPQGAGGYT
>NA|12|TRBV30|TRBJ2-7
AWSIAGPPYEQY
>few|14|TRBV5-1|TRBJ1-3
ASSSQGVSSGNTIY
>once|14|TRBV5-4|TRBJ1-2
ASSPGGTATNYGYT
>NA|15|TRBV5-1|TRBJ2-1
ASSLEGLAAVYNEQF
>NA|11|TRBV30|TRBJ1-2
AWSLRTSNGYT
>once|12|TRBV7-2|TRBJ1-4
ASRLQGAYEKLF
>NA|19|TRBV30|TRBJ2-7
AWRNPRTGLQYVRNLYEQY
>NA|13|TRBV28|TRBJ2-7
ATFQLFAGGYEQY
>NA|12|TRBV3-1/TRBV3-2|TRBJ2-7
ASRPTSSGGEQY
>NA|10|TRBV11-3|TRBJ1-2
ASSLGGHGYT
>NA|11|TRBV5-5|TRBJ2-5
ASAFRAQETQY